This T cell receptor beta chain was sequenced during a study of CXCR3-negative and CXCR3-positive naive CD8 T cells. Whole-study findings and limits: In naive cells, CXCR3-negative and CXCR3-positive subsets had similar TRBV-TRBJ usage; memory cells differed.

The study made its TRB cDNA libraries by 5' RACE, adding UMI labels. TCRdb re-called the 5' RACE reads; every CDR3 protein appears as one record, without DNA. This listing includes about 43,000 distinct CDR3 sequences. Germline CDR1 is DFQATT and CDR2 is SNEGSKA (reference sequence). This CDR3 has 14 amino acids. Comment on this clonotype: Its matching antigen is unknown.

The sequencing input was memory CD8+ T cells from blood. J is TRBJ1-6 and V is TRBV20-1. This TCR came from a human donor in good health. Some clones in this sample may be carry-over from other donors' samples. The CDR3: CSARVSKLGSPLHF.